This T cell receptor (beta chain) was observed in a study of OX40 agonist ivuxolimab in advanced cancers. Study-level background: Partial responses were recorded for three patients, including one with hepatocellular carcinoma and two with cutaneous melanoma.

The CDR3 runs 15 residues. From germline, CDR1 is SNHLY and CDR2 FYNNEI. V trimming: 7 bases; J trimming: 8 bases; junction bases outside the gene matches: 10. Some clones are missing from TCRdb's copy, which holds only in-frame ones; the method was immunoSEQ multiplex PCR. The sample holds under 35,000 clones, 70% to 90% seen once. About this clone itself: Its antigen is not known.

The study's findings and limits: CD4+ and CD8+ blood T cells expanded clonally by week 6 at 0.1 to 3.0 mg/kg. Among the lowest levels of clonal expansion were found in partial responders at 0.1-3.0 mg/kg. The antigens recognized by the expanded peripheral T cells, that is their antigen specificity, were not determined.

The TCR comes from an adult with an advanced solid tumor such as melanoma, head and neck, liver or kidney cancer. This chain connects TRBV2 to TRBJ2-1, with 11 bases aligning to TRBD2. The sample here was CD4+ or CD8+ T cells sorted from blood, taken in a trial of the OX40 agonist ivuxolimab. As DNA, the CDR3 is TGTGCCAGCAACCAACTAGCGGGAGCGCGTCATGAGCAGTTCTTC. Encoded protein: CASNQLAGARHEQFF.